The sequence of this TCR beta chain was determined in a study of a mutant IDH1 vaccine in newly diagnosed glioma. Overall study context: Treated patients showed a male proportion of roughly 62%, a female proportion of roughly 38%, and a mean age of around 40 years.

V shed 4 bases and J 5 bases; nucleotides not matched to a gene: 5. CDR3 length: 15 residues. The germline CDR1 and CDR2 sequences are SGHTA and FQGNSA. Details on this clone: Antigen unknown.

Study-wide results and limits: Pseudoprogression looked unconnected to shifts in top peripheral T cell clonotypes.

Here immunoSEQ multiplex PCR was the method, and the copy in TCRdb shows in-frame clones only, minus some. Altogether about 16,000 clones are present, 95% to 96% being singletons, with the ten largest covering approximately 3.8%. Time point in this sample: baseline, week 1 (first vaccination visit). Treatment: pre-vaccination baseline after standard-of-care therapy. Those who donated had recent WHO grade 3 or 4 IDH1-mutant, ATRX-lost astrocytomas. This receptor was taken from a woman in her late teens or twenties with glioma. Some clones in this sample may be carry-over from other donors' samples. The rearrangement links TRBV7-2 to TRBJ1-5; 10 bases are shared with TRBD1. Sequencing was performed on peripheral blood mononuclear cells (PBMCs), taken from a glioma patient treated with radiotherapy, temozolomide or both. The DNA for the CDR3 is TGTGCCAGCAGCTCAAGACAGGGGGCCGATCAGCCCCAGCATTTT. Protein sequence: CASSSRQGADQPQHF.